Described below is a single T cell receptor beta chain sequence and its context. Its target is unknown. The data were taken from a study of early stage breast cancer tumors. Study-level background: Most invasive tumors, about 80% of the 16, were ER+/PR+/HER2-.

General study results and limits: Tumors had approximately 2.5-fold higher T cell density than normal breast.

Sequencing used immunoSEQ multiplex PCR; TCRdb keeps in-frame clones, though not all of them. The sample shows approximately 52,000 clones, 83% of them seen only once. Germline V lookup: CDR1 SEHNR, CDR2 FQNEAQ (reference sequence). The CDR3 contains 15 residues. V lost 5 bases and J 9 bases, leaving 20 bases between the germline ends. V gene TRBV7-9 combines with J gene TRBJ1-5, with D hard to call. This TCR was sampled from a person aged 45-60 years with breast cancer. Sequenced sample: blood. CDR3 sequence (DNA): TGTGCCAGCAGCCAAACCCCGGAGGGCCCGCGGCCCCAGCATTTT. Amino acid sequence: CASSQTPEGPRPQHF.